The 10 T cell receptor beta chains presented below share a single source sample, sequenced in a study of control samples from healthy donors and cancer patients. Produced via immunoSEQ multiplex PCR; TCRdb's table is partial and in-frame only. This table has roughly 120,000 clones, roughly 90% appearing once. Sequenced material: PBMCs. The receptors were sampled from an older woman with lung cancer.

The chain joins TRBV19 to TRBJ1-3; D is uncertain. There are 16 residues in the CDR3. CDR1 is LNHDA and CDR2 is SQIVND in the germline V gene (reference sequence). Deletions cut 7 bases from V and 1 base from J, with 17 bases between. CDR3 in DNA: TGTGCCAGTAAGGGATGGGAGGAGATTTCTGGAAACACCATATATTTT. Its translation: CASKGWEEISGNTIYF.

This clone showed up just once. The CDR3 region has the DNA TGCAGCGTTGCAGCCCGGCTCCCGTCCTATGGCTACACCTTC. Amino acid sequence: CSVAARLPSYGYTF. V gene TRBV29-1 combines with J gene TRBJ1-2; unclear D gene. Between the trimmed V and J ends, which lost 4 bases and 4 bases, there was a span of 16 bases. The CDR3 covers 14 residues. Germline CDR1 SQVTM, CDR2 ANQGSEA.

V is TRBV5-1 and J is TRBJ2-3, with 11 bases aligning to TRBD2. After removal of 1 base from V and 1 base from J, the junction contained 5 bases not matched to a gene. Germline V CDR1 and CDR2: SGHRS, YFSETQ. The CDR3 is 17 residues long. CDR3 DNA sequence: TGCGCCAGCAGCTTGAATCTAGCGGGAGGCGGCACAGATACGCAGTATTTT. It is translated as CASSLNLAGGGTDTQYF.

The chain links TRBV9 to TRBJ2-3; 10 bases agree with TRBD2. The germline V gene encodes CDR1 SGDLS and CDR2 YYNGEE. With 2 bases clipped from V and 4 bases from J, the junction kept 13 bases outside the gene matches. This CDR3 spans 18 amino acids. As DNA, the CDR3 is TGTGCCAGCAGCGTGGCGAGGACTAGCGGTTTGAACGCAGATACGCAGTATTTT. Encoded protein: CASSVARTSGLNADTQYF.

The rearrangement links TRBV2 to TRBJ2-2, with 12 bases lining up with TRBD2. CDR1 SNHLY and CDR2 FYNNEI come from the germline V gene. The length of the CDR3 is 15 residues. Trimming cost V 5 bases and J 7 bases; bases outside gene matches: 5. Here the CDR3 reads CASSPGLAGIGELFF. The CDR3 DNA sequence: TGTGCCAGCAGTCCCGGACTAGCGGGGATCGGGGAGCTGTTTTTT.

This chain connects TRBV5-6 to TRBJ1-2, with 7 bases matching TRBD1. V trimming: 4 bases; J trimming: 2 bases; junction bases outside the gene matches: 5. This CDR3 contains 14 residues. Germline loops: CDR1 SGHDT, CDR2 YYEEEE. CDR3 sequence (DNA): TGTGCCAGCAGCCTGCGGACAGGCAACTATGGCTACACCTTC. Amino acids: CASSLRTGNYGYTF.

This chain joins TRBV7-2 and TRBJ2-1, with D perhaps matching TRBD1 (5 bases). The CDR3 is 15 amino acids. V was trimmed by 5 bases and J by 5 bases, leaving 16 bases between them. The germline V gene encodes CDR1 SGHTA and CDR2 FQGNSA. Here the CDR3 DNA reads TGTGCCAGCAGCCAGTCTGGGGCTTACCACAATGAGCAGTTCTTC. It is translated as CASSQSGAYHNEQFF.

This clone appeared once. The rearrangement links TRBV11-3 to TRBJ2-7; a possible D gene is TRBD1 (6 bases). The germline gives CDR1 SGHNT, CDR2 YENEEA. Trimming removed 6 bases from V and 2 bases from J, with 14 bases in between. CDR3 length: 14 residues. The CDR3 nucleotides read TGTGCCAGCAGTCGGACAGAAGGGGCCTACGAGCAGTACTTC. It yields the protein CASSRTEGAYEQYF.

This chain links TRBV5-1 with TRBJ1-3; weak D call: TRBD1 (6 bases). Germline CDR1 SGHRS, CDR2 YFSETQ. The CDR3 is made up of 19 amino acids. Between the trimmed V and J ends, which lost 0 bases and 0 bases, there was a span of 19 bases. This chain's CDR3 is CASSLAGGAGRSSGNTIYF. In DNA form, the CDR3 reads TGCGCCAGCAGCTTGGCGGGGGGCGCGGGAAGGAGCTCTGGAAACACCATATATTTT.

This sequence joins TRBV5-4 and TRBJ2-5; 8 bases are shared with TRBD2. The germline V gene has CDR1 SGHNT and CDR2 YYREEE (reference sequence). V lost 4 bases, J lost 2 bases, and 7 bases stayed unmatched. The CDR3 runs to 15 residues. In nucleotides, the CDR3 is TGTGCCAGCAGCCTACCAGCGGGGGAACAAGAGACCCAGTACTTC. This encodes CASSLPAGEQETQYF.